A selection of T cell receptor beta chains follows, all from one sample in a study of blood T cell repertoires in COVID-19. Using immunoSEQ multiplex PCR, the repertoire was profiled, and TCRdb retains in-frame clones only, with some absent. The sample has more than 65,000 clones; roughly 88% are singletons. Sequences were obtained from peripheral blood. Every receptor here comes from a woman in her forties or fifties with acute or convalescent COVID-19. The CDR3 runs from the conserved cysteine through the conserved F or W. Each record gives: V gene, D gene, J gene, clone size, CDR3 DNA, CDR3 protein. The D gene is left open where the match is weak. Size is omitted from some rows. Given values are once, few, many or a class for expanded clones.

TRBV5-8,-,TRBJ2-3,once,TGTGCCAGCAGCCTTGTAACGGGTGGCGCAGATACGCAGTATTTT,CASSLVTGGADTQYF
TRBV27,TRBD1,TRBJ1-4,-,TGTGCCAGCAGTCACAGGGGGCTCTCAACTAATGAAAAACTGTTTTTT,CASSHRGLSTNEKLFF
TRBV5-1,TRBD2,TRBJ2-7,-,TGCGCCAGCAGCACACGAGCGGGGGGGTTTTCGTACGAGCAGTACTTC,CASSTRAGGFSYEQYF
TRBV7-8,-,TRBJ2-7,-,TGTGCCAGCAGCTTAACTACGCGAGGGCGGGGCTACGAGCAGTACTTC,CASSLTTRGRGYEQYF
TRBV5-6,TRBD1,TRBJ2-2,few,TGTGCCAGCAGCTACCGGGACAGGGCGCCCGGGGAGCTGTTTTTT,CASSYRDRAPGELFF
TRBV9,-,TRBJ1-6,-,TGTGCCAGCAGCGTAGGAGGGTCACCCCTCCACTTT,CASSVGGSPLHF
TRBV7-2,-,TRBJ2-1,-,TGTGCCAGCAGCTCAGGAAGGTCGTCATACAATGAGCAGTTCTTC,CASSSGRSSYNEQFF
TRBV7-2,-,TRBJ2-1,-,TGTGCCAGCAGCTGGTCTGGTAGCGGCCCTTACAATGAGCAGTTCTTC,CASSWSGSGPYNEQFF
TRBV11-3,-,TRBJ2-2,-,TGTGCCAGCAGCTTAGATTGGCGGAGCACCGGGGAGCTGTTTTTT,CASSLDWRSTGELFF
TRBV30,-,TRBJ1-3,-,TGTGCCTGGAGTGTAAGTCGTAGCGGGGGCCATGGAAACACCATATATTTT,CAWSVSRSGGHGNTIYF
TRBV5-8,TRBD1,TRBJ1-5,-,TGTGCCAGCAGCCGATCCCGAACAGGGGGCAGAAATCAGCCCCAGCATTTT,CASSRSRTGGRNQPQHF
TRBV10-3,-,TRBJ1-4,-,TGTGCCATCAGTGAAGGGGTGGTGGCAACTAATGAAAAACTGTTTTTT,CAISEGVVATNEKLFF
TRBV2,TRBD1,TRBJ2-5,-,TGTGCCAGCAGTGAAGTCAGGGGGATCGGAGAGACCCAGTACTTC,CASSEVRGIGETQYF
TRBV7-2,TRBD2,TRBJ2-1,-,TGTGCCAGCAGCCAGACTAGCGGGAGACCCGCTTGGAATGAGCAGTTCTTC,CASSQTSGRPAWNEQFF
TRBV18,-,TRBJ1-6,-,TGTGCCAGCGCGAACCAGGGCCCATACTCACCCCTCCACTTT,CASANQGPYSPLHF
TRBV4-2,-,TRBJ1-6,-,TGTGCCAGCAGCCAAGAGTTGGCCTTCCAGGGTTCACCCCTCCACTTT,CASSQELAFQGSPLHF
TRBV3-1/TRBV3-2,-,TRBJ1-5,-,TGTGCCAGCAGCCAAGGACACAATCAGCCCCAGCATTTT,CASSQGHNQPQHF
TRBV7-2,TRBD1,TRBJ1-5,-,TGTGCCAGCAGCTACAGGGGACAACAGCCCCAGCATTTT,CASSYRGQQPQHF
TRBV4-1,-,TRBJ2-7,-,TGCGCCAGCAGCCAAGATCATGGCGGACTAACCTCCATGGACGAGCAGTACTTC,CASSQDHGGLTSMDEQYF
TRBV2,-,TRBJ1-5,-,TGTGCCAGCCTTGGTCACGGGGGATCGTATAGCAATCAGCCCCAGCATTTT,CASLGHGGSYSNQPQHF
TRBV7-8,TRBD2,TRBJ2-3,-,TGTGCCAGCAGCTTAGCGCAGGGGCGGGGGGGCACAGATACGCAGTATTTT,CASSLAQGRGGTDTQYF
TRBV28,-,TRBJ2-1,-,TGTGCCAGCAGTTTGAGTGGACTCCTAAATGAGCAGTTCTTC,CASSLSGLLNEQFF
TRBV29-1,-,TRBJ1-1,-,TGCAGCGTCGGGTTCAGGGGTGAAGCTTTCTTT,CSVGFRGEAFF
TRBV7-6,TRBD2,TRBJ2-7,-,TGTGCCAGCAGCCGTAGCGGGGGGGCCTACGAGCAGTACTTC,CASSRSGGAYEQYF
TRBV7-8,-,TRBJ1-3,-,TGTGCCAGCAGCTCATCCGGGAATTCTGGAAACACCATATATTTT,CASSSSGNSGNTIYF
TRBV18,-,TRBJ2-3,-,TGTGCCAGCTCACCTTCAATCACAGATACGCAGTATTTT,CASSPSITDTQYF
TRBV5-6,TRBD1,TRBJ1-1,-,TGTGCCAGCAGCTGGGGGACAGGGGGAAGGAACACTGAAGCTTTCTTT,CASSWGTGGRNTEAFF
TRBV6-6,TRBD2,TRBJ2-1,-,TGTGCCAGCAGCCCGCCGGGTAGCGGGATAAGGAATGAGCAGTTCTTC,CASSPPGSGIRNEQFF
TRBV2,-,TRBJ2-3,-,TGTGCCACGTTGCAGGCAGGGGCAGATACGCAGTATTTT,CATLQAGADTQYF
TRBV9,TRBD1,TRBJ1-3,-,TGTGCCAGCAGCGCGGGGGGGACAGTTCCTGGAAACACCATATATTTT,CASSAGGTVPGNTIYF
TRBV4-1,-,TRBJ1-5,-,TGCGCCAGCAGCCAAGATATACAGGGTAACAATCAGCCCCAGCATTTT,CASSQDIQGNNQPQHF
TRBV5-1,-,TRBJ1-6,-,TGCGCCAGCAGCTTGGACTTGGGGGGGAATTCACCCCTCCACTTT,CASSLDLGGNSPLHF
TRBV6-5,-,TRBJ2-7,-,TGTGCCAGCAGGCCCCAGGGCGTACCCTACGAGCAGTACTTC,CASRPQGVPYEQYF
TRBV4-1,-,TRBJ1-3,-,TGCGCCAGCAGCCAAGTGCGGGGGAGAAACACCATATATTTT,CASSQVRGRNTIYF
TRBV27,TRBD2,TRBJ2-7,-,TGTGCCAGCAGTTCCCCGACTAGCGGGAAGTACGAGCAGTACTTC,CASSSPTSGKYEQYF
TRBV27,TRBD1,TRBJ1-1,-,TGTGCCAGCAGTTTACAGGGGACAGGGAAGCCTGAAGCTTTCTTT,CASSLQGTGKPEAFF
TRBV7-3,-,TRBJ2-3,-,TGTGCCAGCAGTCTCGGAGGCACAGATACGCAGTATTTT,CASSLGGTDTQYF
TRBV6-2/TRBV6-3,-,TRBJ2-1,-,TGTGCCAGCAGTTACTCAACAGACTACAATGAGCAGTTCTTC,CASSYSTDYNEQFF
TRBV7-9,-,TRBJ1-4,-,TGTGCCAGCAGCTTAGCCAGGGATGATGAAAAACTGTTTTTT,CASSLARDDEKLFF
TRBV28,TRBD2,TRBJ2-5,once,TGTGCCAGCAGTTTATCGAACCAGCGGCGGGCTAGCGGAAATTTTCAAGAGACCCAGTACTTC,CASSLSNQRRASGNFQETQYF
TRBV6-6,-,TRBJ1-4,-,TGTGCCAGCAGTTCCAGGGGAGAGGCTAATGAAAAACTGTTTTTT,CASSSRGEANEKLFF
TRBV30,TRBD1,TRBJ1-5,once,TGTGCCTGGAGTGTTAAGTCAGGGGGCCTTAATCAGCCCCAGCATTTT,CAWSVKSGGLNQPQHF